This paragraph reports one T cell receptor (beta chain). This record belongs to a study of blood T cell repertoires in COVID-19. Study summary: Samples came from the United States, Italy and Spain, spanning acute and convalescent COVID-19.

Enrolment of Seattle patients took place during active infection, and they were followed longitudinally. Method: immunoSEQ multiplex PCR; TCRdb's copy keeps in-frame clones and lacks some. Here the sample spans about 54,000 clones, about nine tenths being singletons. The length of the CDR3 is 13 residues. Germline values: CDR1 SGHRS, CDR2 YFSETQ. The V end lost 0 bases, the J end lost 4 bases, and 7 bases lay between the germline ends. The genes are TRBV5-1 and TRBJ1-2; D unclear. The material sequenced was peripheral blood. This TCR was recovered from a man aged 35 to 55 with COVID-19, enrolled during active disease. The CDR3 here is CASSLGLIYGYTF. In DNA form, the CDR3 reads TGCGCCAGCAGCTTGGGGCTGATCTATGGCTACACCTTC. The complete variable domain, with remaining parts taken from reference TRBV5-1 and TRBJ1-2, reads KAGVTQTPRYLIKTRGQQVTLSCSPISGHRSVSWYQQTPGQGLQFLFEYFSETQRNKGNFPGRFSGRQFSNSRSEMNVSTLELGDSALYLCASSLGLIYGYTFGSGTRLTVV.